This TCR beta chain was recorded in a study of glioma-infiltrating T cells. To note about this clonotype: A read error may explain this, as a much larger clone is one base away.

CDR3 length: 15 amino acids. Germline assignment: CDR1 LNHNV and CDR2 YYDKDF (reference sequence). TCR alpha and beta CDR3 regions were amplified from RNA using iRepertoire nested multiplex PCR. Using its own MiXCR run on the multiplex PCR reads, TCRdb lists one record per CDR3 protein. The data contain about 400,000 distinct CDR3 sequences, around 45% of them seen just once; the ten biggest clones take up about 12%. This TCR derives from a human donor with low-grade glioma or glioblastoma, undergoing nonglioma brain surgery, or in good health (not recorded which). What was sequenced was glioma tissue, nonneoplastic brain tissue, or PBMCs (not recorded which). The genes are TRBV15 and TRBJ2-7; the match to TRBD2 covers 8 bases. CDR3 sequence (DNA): TGTGCCACCAGGAGAGAAGGAGCGGGGGCCTACGAGCAGTACTTC. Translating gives CATRREGAGAYEQYF.